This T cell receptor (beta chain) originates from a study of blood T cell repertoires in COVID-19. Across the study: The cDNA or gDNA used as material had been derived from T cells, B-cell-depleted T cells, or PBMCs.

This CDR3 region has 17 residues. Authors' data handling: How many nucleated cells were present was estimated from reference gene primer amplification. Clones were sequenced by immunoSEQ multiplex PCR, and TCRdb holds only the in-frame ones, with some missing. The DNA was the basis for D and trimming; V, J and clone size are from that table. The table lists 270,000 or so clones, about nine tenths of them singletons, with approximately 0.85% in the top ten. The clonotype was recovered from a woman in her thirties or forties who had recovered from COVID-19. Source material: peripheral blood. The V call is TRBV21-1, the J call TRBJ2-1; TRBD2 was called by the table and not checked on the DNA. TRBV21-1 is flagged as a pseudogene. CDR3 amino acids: CASSKRGTSGSSDEQFF. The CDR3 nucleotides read TGTGCCAGCAGCAAAAGAGGGACTAGCGGGAGTTCTGATGAGCAGTTCTTC.